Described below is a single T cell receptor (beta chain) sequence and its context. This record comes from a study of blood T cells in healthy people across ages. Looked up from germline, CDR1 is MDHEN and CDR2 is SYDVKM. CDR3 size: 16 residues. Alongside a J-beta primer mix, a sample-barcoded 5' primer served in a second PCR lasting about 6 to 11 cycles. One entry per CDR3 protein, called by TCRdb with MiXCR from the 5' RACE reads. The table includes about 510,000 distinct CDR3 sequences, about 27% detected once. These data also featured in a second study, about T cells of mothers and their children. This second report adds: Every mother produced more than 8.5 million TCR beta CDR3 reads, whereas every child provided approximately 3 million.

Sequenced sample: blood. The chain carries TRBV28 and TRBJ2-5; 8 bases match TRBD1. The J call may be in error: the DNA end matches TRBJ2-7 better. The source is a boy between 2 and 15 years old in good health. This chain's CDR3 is CASSLYRQGISYEQYF. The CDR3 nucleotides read TGTGCCAGCAGTTTGTACCGACAGGGGATCTCCTACGAGCAGTACTTC.